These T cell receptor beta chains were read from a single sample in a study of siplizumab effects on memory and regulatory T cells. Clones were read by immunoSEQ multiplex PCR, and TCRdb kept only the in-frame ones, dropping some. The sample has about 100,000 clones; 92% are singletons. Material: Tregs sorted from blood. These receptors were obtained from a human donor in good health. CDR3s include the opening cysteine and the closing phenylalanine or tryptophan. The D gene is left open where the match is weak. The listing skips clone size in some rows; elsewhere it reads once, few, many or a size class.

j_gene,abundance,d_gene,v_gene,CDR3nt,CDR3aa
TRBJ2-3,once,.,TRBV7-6,TGTGCCAGCAGCTTAGAGGCAGCTAACAGGGATACGCAGTATTTT,CASSLEAANRDTQYF
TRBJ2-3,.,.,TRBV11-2,TGTGCCAGCAGCTTCCTCCTTTTCGATACGCAGTATTTT,CASSFLLFDTQYF
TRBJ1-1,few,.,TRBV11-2,TGTGCCAGCAGCGCCATGACGAACACTGAAGCTTTCTTT,CASSAMTNTEAFF
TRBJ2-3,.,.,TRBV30,TGTGCCTGGACCAAGAGCACAGATACGCAGTATTTT,CAWTKSTDTQYF
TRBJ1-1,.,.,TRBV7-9,TGTGCCAGCAGCTTAGATACCTTAAACACTGAAGCTTTCTTT,CASSLDTLNTEAFF
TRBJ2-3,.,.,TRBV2,TGTGCCAGCCGGGGTCAGCCTTACACAGATACGCAGTATTTT,CASRGQPYTDTQYF
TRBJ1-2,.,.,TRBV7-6,TGTGCCAGCAGCCGTGGCCCTAACTATGGCTACACCTTC,CASSRGPNYGYTF
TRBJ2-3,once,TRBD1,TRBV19,TGTGCCAGTAGTGACGCGGGACAGGGGGTTTTTAGCACAGATACGCAGTATTTT,CASSDAGQGVFSTDTQYF
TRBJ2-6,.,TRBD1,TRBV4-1,TGCGCCAGCAGCCTGGGACAGGGAACGTCTGGGGCCAACGTCCTGACTTTC,CASSLGQGTSGANVLTF
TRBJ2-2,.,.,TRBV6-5,TGTGCCAGCAGATCAACAGGTTCGGGGGAGCTGTTTTTT,CASRSTGSGELFF
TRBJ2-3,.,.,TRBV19,TGTGCCAGTAGTATAGATTGGGCATCCTTTGACACGCAGTATTTT,CASSIDWASFDTQYF
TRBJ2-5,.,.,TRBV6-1,TGTGCCAGCAGCCTGGGACAACTATTCGGAGAGACCCAGTACTTC,CASSLGQLFGETQYF
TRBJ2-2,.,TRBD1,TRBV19,TGTGCCAGTAGTATAGGGGGACAGGGAGGAGCCGGGGAGCTGTTTTTT,CASSIGGQGGAGELFF
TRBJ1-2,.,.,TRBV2,TGTGCCAGCGTCCCCGGGGGGGGTAACTATGGCTACACCTTC,CASVPGGGNYGYTF